This TCR beta chain stems from a study of blood T cell repertoires in COVID-19. This CDR3 contains 16 residues. Germline V gives CDR1 KGHSH, CDR2 LQKENI. The ends were cut back, 3 bases at V and 3 bases at J, with 15 bases in the middle. Sequencing was performed with immunoSEQ multiplex PCR; in TCRdb, only in-frame clones are kept and a portion is missing. The sample has 210,000 or so clones; about 88% are singletons. Material for sequencing was peripheral blood. This sequence joins TRBV18 and TRBJ1-3; D is possibly TRBD1 (5 bases). The TCR comes from a woman in her 40s with acute or convalescent COVID-19. The CDR3 reads CASSPSAGGGGNTIYF. DNA for the CDR3: TGTGCCAGCTCACCCTCGGCGGGGGGTGGTGGAAACACCATATATTTT.